One TCR beta chain is described in this entry. RNA was extracted with the RNeasy kit, and a quantity of about 0.45 to 1 ug was reverse transcribed using random hexamers. Amplification of the TCR beta CDR3 was carried out by immunoSEQ multiplex PCR, which spanned a total of 54 Vbeta and 13 Jbeta segments. In TCRdb, the immunoSEQ multiplex PCR reads were re-called with MiXCR into one record per CDR3 protein. This table holds 150,000 to 200,000 distinct CDR3 sequences, about 94% found once. Peripheral blood CD8+ and CD4+ T cells were profiled by TCR beta sequencing. Through negative isolation, CD4+ and CD8+ T cells were obtained, while TEMRA cells were enriched using FACS. The data stem from a study of CD8 T cells in Susac syndrome. The sequencing input was CD4+ T cells from PBMCs. The TCR was taken from a human donor in good health.

DNA of the CDR3: TGTGCCAGCAGCTTGCGGACTCCAAGTGCCCAGTACTTC. It codes for CASSLRTPSAQYF. The rearrangement joins TRBV3-1 to TRBJ2-5, with D tentatively TRBD2 (5 bases). This CDR3 is 13 amino acids long. Germline CDR1 and CDR2: LGHDT and YNNKEL (reference sequence). Trimming left V 5 bases short and J 9 bases short, with 16 bases between.